This T cell receptor (beta chain) was sequenced for a study of shared clonotypes between healthy human individuals (TCRdb year 2020). Regarding the study in general: Three men and a couple of women, aged 18 to 49 years, made up the cohort. For each donor, three plates each were used for CD4 naive and CD4 memory, two plates were used for CD8 naive, and one plate was used for CD8 memory. The study deeply sequenced blood TCR repertoires of five healthy adults to estimate repertoire size and the extent of clonotype sharing between individuals. Libraries were prepared and TCR repertoires were sequenced by different laboratories using diverse techniques, in order to increase sequencing depth and limit assay-specific biases. Per donor, leukapheresis produced somewhere between about 0.94 and 9 billion PBMCs. Broad study findings and their caveats: Incomplete sequencing was indicated by rarefaction of sorted-subset datasets, despite the large sequencing depth. Compared with non-shared clonotypes, the clonotypes found in all four sorted-subset donors had higher generation probabilities. Sampling was restricted to blood, and TCR repertoires in tissue are likely to differ from TCR repertoires in blood. Naive subsets generally had larger estimated clonotype richness than memory subsets. Pairwise subsampling led to the expectation that sequencing depth would affect the degree of clonotype sharing among donors. The small number of donors limited the genetic and exposure-history diversity represented. Across four donors, approximately 5% of naive CD4, roughly 3.4% of naive CD8, around 2.1% of memory CD4, and approximately 0.42% of memory CD8 clonotypes were shared.

For the CD8 naive samples, CD45RO-negative cells were positively selected for CCR7, yielding a CD45RA+CCR7+ population from which TemRA cells were excluded. The donors were healthy, HIV-negative adults with no recently reported acute infections or vaccinations. All donors were Caucasian adults living in Nashville, Tennessee, USA. Blood was obtained by leukapheresis, after which PBMCs were separated by Ficoll-Histopaque density gradient centrifugation and cryopreserved in liquid nitrogen vapor phase. Purity and quantity of every magnetically sorted T cell population were checked by analytical flow cytometry. Genomic DNA was isolated from each sorted fraction and quantified by UV absorbance on a Nanodrop 2000c. TCR CDR3 regions were amplified from genomic DNA by multiplex PCR using the deep immunoSEQ assay. Genomic DNA extracted from each cell subset was distributed evenly over all wells of several immunoSEQ 96-well plates, and each plate served as one replicate. For sorted subsets, approximately 200 ng of genomic DNA, equivalent to around 30,000 T cell genomes, went into each replicate PCR. Purified libraries were quantified with a Qubit 3.0 fluorometer, sized on a Bioanalyzer 2100, and re-quantified with the KAPA Library Quantification kit. Every immunoSEQ 96-well plate was sequenced on a dedicated single-read 150-cycle Illumina NextSeq 550 flow cell. Concerning the study's data processing: Because the immunoSEQ output held only junctional sequences and lacked quality scores, the filtering could not match the filtering applied to full-length reads. To assign V/J genes and CDR3, sequences were annotated using PyIR, a Python wrapper for IgBLAST v1.9, with IMGT germline references. Reads with weak V/J assignments (E-value above 1e-6), missing CDR3, stop codons, out-of-frame junctions, or ambiguous translated residues were removed. V3J clonotypes were defined as sequences sharing an identical inferred V gene, J gene, and CDR3 amino acid sequence. Percentage overlap between repertoires was computed as shared unique clonotypes divided by the size of the smaller repertoire. Richness of each repertoire was evaluated using RTK rarefaction, the Chao1 estimator, and Recon v2.1 estimates of unobserved clonotypes. Generation probabilities were computed with OLGA for all TCRbeta clonotypes obtained by the gDNA method from several donors. TCRdb's version of the immuneACCESS table is confined to in-frame rearrangements and falls short of the full clone set. An unresolved V gene accounts for under half of the shortfall where checked; the remainder is of unknown origin. V and J calls and clone size are those listed in that table; D and trimming were worked out from the DNA. The sample profile shows roughly 770,000 clones; just over 95% of them were found once. The ten largest clones represent about 0.22% of the sample.

In the case of this clone: Which antigen it targets is not known. No base quality information exists; no much larger clone differs at one position.

Including cysteine and phenylalanine, the CDR3 has 17 amino acids. Just CDR3 DNA is preserved here, 51 bases in frame from base 1. V lost 5 bases and J lost 2 bases, and the count of bases not matched to a germline gene is 8. CDR1 and CDR2, looked up from the germline V gene (reference sequence), are SEHNR and FQNEAQ. The sample consisted of naive CD8+ T cells sorted from blood. The cell subset or site label of this sample denotes: CD45RA+CCR7+. The receptor was isolated from a man aged 25 to 40 in good health. The rearrangement joined TRBV7-9 to TRBJ1-5; TRBD1 agrees with 11 junctional bases. The DNA sequence reads TGTGCCAGCAGCCCGACGGACAGGGGGCATGGCAATCAGCCCCAGCATTTT. Its translation reads: CASSPTDRGHGNQPQHF.